The rows below give T cell receptor beta chains drawn from one sample of a study of T cells in Graves' hyperthyroidism and ophthalmopathy. Each CDR3 protein is one row after TCRdb ran MiXCR on the multiplex PCR reads. The profile shows approximately 600,000 distinct CDR3 sequences, around 21% of them singletons. The sequenced sample consisted of blood. The origin of the receptors is a man between 25 and 39 years old with Graves' ophthalmopathy. CDR3s include the opening cysteine and the closing phenylalanine or tryptophan. The D gene is left open where the match is weak. Clone size is shown for a subset of rows, as once, few, many or a class of expanded clone.

j_call v_call d_call clone_size cdr3_length cdr3_nt cdr3_aa
TRBJ2-7 TRBV4-2 TRBD1 many 14 TGTGCCAGCAGCCCTGGACAGGGGGACTACGAGCAGTACTTC CASSPGQGDYEQYF
TRBJ2-6 TRBV12-3/TRBV12-4 TRBD1 - 17 TGTGCCAGCAGTGAGGGACAGGCCGCCTCTGGGGCCAACGTCCTGACTTTC CASSEGQAASGANVLTF
TRBJ1-2 TRBV6-1 TRBD1 - 14 TGTGCCAGCACCGACAGGGGTTATAAGAGTGGCTACACCTTC CASTDRGYKSGYTF
TRBJ1-5 TRBV7-9 - many 14 TGTGCCAGCAGCTCGACGGACGGTGATCAGCCCCAGCATTTT CASSSTDGDQPQHF
TRBJ2-1 TRBV11-3 - many 14 TGTGCCAGCAGCCGCGTCGCGGGCTCCAATGAGCAGTTCTTC CASSRVAGSNEQFF
TRBJ2-3 TRBV15 TRBD2 - 15 TGTGCCACCTCCTTGGGGCGGGGGAGCACAGATACGCAGTATTTT CATSLGRGSTDTQYF
TRBJ1-1 TRBV4-1 TRBD1 - 14 TGCGCCAGCAGCCAAGCCAGGGGGCGGGCTGAAGCTTTCTTT CASSQARGRAEAFF
TRBJ1-6 TRBV7-9 - few 15 TGTGCCAGCAGCTTCTCCGGGTCTACGAGGGCACCCCTCCACTTT CASSFSGSTRAPLHF
TRBJ2-7 TRBV20-1 TRBD2 - 15 TGCAGTGCTAGAGATAGAAAGCGGGAGGGCTACGAGCAGTACTTC CSARDRKREGYEQYF
TRBJ2-1 TRBV6-2/TRBV6-3 TRBD2 - 22 TGTGCCAGCACTCACCCCCCATCCGGCACTAGCGGAGGTGGGGGGGGTAGCAATGAGCAGTTCTTC CASTHPPSGTSGGGGGSNEQFF
TRBJ1-5 TRBV27 - - 14 TGTGCCAGCAGGGGTATAGGGGGTGGTCAGCCCCAGCATTTT CASRGIGGGQPQHF
TRBJ2-1 TRBV12-3/TRBV12-4 - - 15 TGTGCCAGCAGGGGGTCCGGGACGCCTTACAATGAGCAGTTCTTC CASRGSGTPYNEQFF
TRBJ2-7 TRBV7-9 - many 13 TGTGCCACCCGGGGCGTCGGCTCCTACGAGCAGTACTTC CATRGVGSYEQYF
TRBJ2-6 TRBV27 - - 15 TGTGCCAGCAGTTTAGAAAGAGCTGGGGCCAACGTCCTGACTTTC CASSLERAGANVLTF
TRBJ1-1 TRBV5-1 TRBD1 many 16 TGCGCCAGCAGCGGGACAGCTCCGTCCCTGAACACTGAAGCTTTCTTT CASSGTAPSLNTEAFF
TRBJ1-2 TRBV6-1 - - 14 TGTGCCAGCACCGCTGGGGGGGGCCCGAAAGGCTACACCTTC CASTAGGGPKGYTF
TRBJ2-7 TRBV11-3 TRBD1 many 15 TGTGCCAGCAGCGCCTCGACAGGGCTCTCCTACGAGCAGTACTTC CASSASTGLSYEQYF
TRBJ2-3 TRBV7-3 - many 14 TGTGCCAGCAGCCCAACTGCCAACACAGATACGCAGTATTTT CASSPTANTDTQYF
TRBJ2-3 TRBV6-6 - - 18 TGTGCCAGCAGTTACTCACCGGACGGACCTTTTAGCACAGATACGCAGTATTTT CASSYSPDGPFSTDTQYF
TRBJ1-5 TRBV28 - - 16 TGTGCCAGCAGCCTGACCTCGGCAGGAAGAAATCAGCCCCAGCATTTT CASSLTSAGRNQPQHF
TRBJ2-7 TRBV10-3 - - 13 TGTGCCATCACCCCGAACCTAGCCTACGAGCAGTACTTC CAITPNLAYEQYF
TRBJ2-3 TRBV18 TRBD1 - 16 TGTGCCAGCTCACGTCAGACAGGGGGCGGCACAGATACGCAGTATTTT CASSRQTGGGTDTQYF
TRBJ2-2 TRBV30 TRBD2 many 14 TGTGCCTTCGCGCGGGGGGCAGTAAACGGGGAGCTGTTTTTT CAFARGAVNGELFF
TRBJ1-4 TRBV6-7 - few 14 TGTGCCAGCAGTTACGGGACACGGAATGAAAAACTGTTTTTT CASSYGTRNEKLFF